The sequence of this T cell receptor beta chain was determined in a study of shared clonotypes between healthy human individuals. In regard to this clone: Antigen unknown.

Clones were sequenced by immunoSEQ multiplex PCR, and TCRdb holds only the in-frame ones, with some missing. This repertoire shows 1.4 million or so clones, approximately 98.5% found once; its top ten account for about 0.34%. The CDR3 totals 14 residues. Germline CDR1 is ENHRY and CDR2 is SYGVKD. V lost 5 bases and J lost 6, with 14 bases in between. Regarding the study as a whole: What naive subsets generally showed was a larger estimated richness than memory subsets showed. Generation of non-shared clonotypes was less probable than generation of clonotypes shared by all four donors.

Donation came from healthy HIV-negative adults that had no recent acute infections or vaccinations. Within Nashville, Tennessee resided all donors, each a Caucasian adult. The rearrangement uses TRBV10-3 and TRBJ2-1, with D hard to call. This TCR was sampled from a man between 25 and 39 years old in good health. Sequencing was carried out using naive CD4+ T cells sorted from blood. Noted subset: CD45RA+ positively selected. DNA for the CDR3: TGTGCCATCAGTCCCTATTTGGGCCCCAATGAGCAGTTCTTC. Its protein product is CAISPYLGPNEQFF.